What follows are 22 T cell receptor beta chains derived from one specimen sequenced in a study of low-dose radiotherapy and immunotherapy resistance in tumors (dated by TCRdb to between 2021 and 2024). First-strand cDNA was synthesized with Superscript III and a set of TRAV- and TRBV-specific primers, covering both TCRalpha and TCRbeta chains. TCRs were amplified with Phusion for approximately 21 PCR cycles, with a constant-region primer paired with the adapter attached to the V primers. The public reads were run again by TCRdb, first through fastp at Q25 and then through MiXCR, and only productive beta chains were kept. All rows with the same CDR3 protein become a single entry with the most common DNA and genes. This sample holds 10,000 to 15,000 distinct CDR3 sequences; roughly 60% were observed only once. Clones ranked in the top ten supply approximately 8% of the sample. All receptors come from a human donor with advanced metastatic prostate, ovarian, gallbladder or colorectal cancer (not recorded which). This table probably holds off-target reads from a library built for another chain.

The chain links TRBV4-2 to TRBJ2-2; 10 nucleotides match TRBD2. The CDR3 is 16 amino acids. The J segment lost 0 bases and the V segment lost 5 bases, leaving 3 bases of the junction unmatched. CDR1 LGHNA and CDR2 YNFKEQ come from the germline V gene. The CDR3 nucleotides read TGTGCCAGCAGCTCTCTAGCGGGGGCGAACACCGGGGAGCTGTTTTTT. Its translation: CASSSLAGANTGELFF.

The chain employs TRBV7-9 and TRBJ2-5, with 8 bases fitting TRBD1. Losses at the gene ends were 3 bases for V and 2 bases for J; bases not matched to a gene: 2. The CDR3 covers 14 residues. Germline V CDR1 and CDR2: SEHNR, FQNEAQ (reference sequence). The CDR3 spells CASSLTGAQETQYF. The CDR3 DNA sequence: TGTGCCAGCAGCTTGACAGGGGCGCAAGAGACCCAGTACTTC.

The rearrangement uses TRBV7-9 and TRBJ1-5, with D perhaps matching TRBD1 (6 bases). The V gene's germline CDR1 is SEHNR and CDR2 FQNEAQ (reference sequence). The CDR3 is 13 residues long. Trimming left V 5 bases short and J 4 bases short, with 9 bases between. The CDR3, as DNA: TGTGCCAGCAGCCAGGACAGTAATCAGCCCCAGCATTTT. Its translation is CASSQDSNQPQHF.

J is TRBJ2-4 and V is TRBV20-1; no clear D. CDR1 and CDR2 from the germline V gene are DFQATT and SNEGSKA (reference sequence). The CDR3 sequence is 14 residues long. Trimming shortened V by 3 bases and J by 0 bases, and 9 bases separated the two germline ends. In DNA, the CDR3 is TGCAGTGCTAGGAGATCCCTAGCCAAAAACATTCAGTACTTC. It encodes CSARRSLAKNIQYF.

This clonotype ranks as medium-sized. The V and J genes are TRBV7-2 and TRBJ1-2; TRBD1 aligns across 9 bases. The junction had 13 bases not matched to a gene; V was cut back by 5 bases and J by 6 bases. The CDR3 has 16 residues. Germline V gene data show CDR1 as SGHTA and CDR2 as FQGNSA. CDR3 residues: CASSPENTGGENGYTF. CDR3 coding DNA: TGTGCCAGCAGCCCAGAGAACACAGGGGGCGAGAATGGCTACACCTTC.

A single count supports this clonotype. The chain is built from TRBV26 and TRBJ1-5; the D call TRBD1 from the table was never checked on the DNA. TRBV26 corresponds to a pseudogene. The CDR3 sequence is 14 residues long. The CDR3 loop reads CASDEKLGVQPQHF. The CDR3 DNA reads TGTGCCAGCGACGAGAAGTTGGGGGTTCAGCCCCAGCATTTT.

The chain combines TRBV3-1 with TRBJ1-1, with D unresolved. Germline CDR1 LGHDT, CDR2 YNNKEL (reference sequence). V lost 1 base and J 11 bases, leaving 29 bases between the germline ends. CDR3 length: 18 residues. The chain's CDR3 is CASSQADISGRRIRPAFF. Written as DNA, the CDR3 is TGTGCCAGCAGCCAAGCTGACATCTCAGGACGCAGGATCCGGCCGGCTTTCTTT.

The rearrangement uses TRBV2 and TRBJ2-2, with a tentative D call TRBD1 (6 bases). CDR1 and CDR2 from the germline V gene are SNHLY and FYNNEI. Trimming left V 7 bases short and J 7 bases short, with 10 bases between. CDR3 length equals 12 residues. CDR3 DNA sequence: TGTGCCAGCATTACACAGGGCGGGGAGCTGTTTTTT. This translates into CASITQGGELFF.

This chain uses TRBV12-3 or TRBV12-4 with TRBJ2-7; 11 nucleotides match TRBD2. Unmatched junction bases numbered 3, after V lost 5 bases and J lost 0 bases. This CDR3 is built from 15 residues. The chain's CDR3 is CASSVTSGSSYEQYF. The CDR3 nucleotides read TGTGCCAGCAGTGTCACTAGCGGGAGCTCCTACGAGCAGTACTTC.

The genes are TRBV3-1 and TRBJ2-1; D not resolved. Germline V gene lookup returns CDR1 LGHDT and CDR2 YNNKEL (reference sequence). Between the trimmed V and J ends, which lost 9 bases and 7 bases, there was a span of 13 bases. This CDR3 is 12 amino acids long. This CDR3 is CARTGDKNEQFF. The DNA for the CDR3 is TGTGCCAGGACGGGTGACAAAAATGAGCAGTTCTTC.

This clonotype was seen more than once but under ten times. V and J are TRBV14 and TRBJ2-3, with TRBD1 as a possible D gene (6 bases). This CDR3 has 15 residues. Germline lookup yields CDR1 SGHDN and CDR2 FVKESK. Deletions cut 5 bases from V and 7 bases from J, with 19 bases between. The DNA of the CDR3 is TGTGCCAGCAGCAACCGGGACACATTAGTGAATACGCAGTATTTT. Translated: CASSNRDTLVNTQYF.

This chain uses TRBV5-1 with TRBJ1-1; no clear D. Per the germline V gene, CDR1 is SGHRS and CDR2 is YFSETQ. This CDR3 is 12 amino acids long. V was pared by 4 bases and J by 2 bases, with 6 bases between. CDR3 coding DNA: TGCGCCAGCAGCAGGGTTAACACTGAAGCTTTCTTT. This encodes CASSRVNTEAFF.

There are a few counts of this clonotype. V gene TRBV5-8 combines with J gene TRBJ2-1; D perhaps matches TRBD2 (6 bases). Germline CDR1 reads SGHTS; CDR2 reads YDEGEE. The CDR3 has 15 residues. V gave up 0 bases and J gave up 1 base, with 8 bases separating them. The CDR3 region is CASSLGLASYNEQFF. CDR3 nucleotides: TGTGCCAGCAGCTTGGGTCTAGCGTCCTACAATGAGCAGTTCTTC.

The chain joins TRBV28 to TRBJ2-5; 11 positions agree with TRBD1. Germline V lookup: CDR1 MDHEN, CDR2 SYDVKM. V dropped 5 bases and J dropped 4; count of bases not matched to a gene: 6. The CDR3 is 15 amino acids. CDR3 in DNA: TGTGCCAGCAGTACCTATGGGACAGGGGGAGAGACCCAGTACTTC. This gives the protein CASSTYGTGGETQYF.

The CDR3 here is CASSFGQAQETQYF. The DNA for the CDR3 is TGTGCCAGCAGCTTTGGGCAGGCCCAAGAGACCCAGTACTTC. The gene calls are TRBV7-8 and TRBJ2-5; D ambiguous. V was clipped by 3 bases and J by 1 base, with 9 bases between them. CDR3 size: 14 residues. The germline gives CDR1 SGHVS, CDR2 FQNEAQ.

The V and J genes are TRBV6-2 or TRBV6-3 and TRBJ2-4; 8 positions agree with TRBD1. The CDR3 is made up of 15 amino acids. J was trimmed by 5 bases and V by 5 bases; bases with no gene match: 8. CDR1 is MNHEY and CDR2 is SVGEGT in the germline V gene. CDR3 in amino acids: CASSPTTGDQNIQYF. Here the CDR3 DNA reads TGTGCCAGCAGTCCAACGACAGGGGATCAAAACATTCAGTACTTC.

This chain links TRBV28 with TRBJ2-6; D unresolved. The CDR3 sequence is 13 residues long. Trimming took 6 bases from V and 2 from J, leaving 5 bases between them. Germline loops: CDR1 MDHEN, CDR2 SYDVKM. This CDR3 reads CASSRPGANVLTF. The CDR3, as DNA: TGTGCCAGCAGCCGCCCTGGGGCCAACGTCCTGACTTTC.

The V and J genes are TRBV28 and TRBJ2-5, with D possibly TRBD2 on 6 matching bases. The ends were cut back, 9 bases at V and 4 bases at J, with 12 bases in the middle. This CDR3 is 12 amino acids long. Germline V gene data show CDR1 as MDHEN and CDR2 as SYDVKM. CDR3 bases: TGTGCCAGTAGAAGGGGAGGAGAGACCCAGTACTTC. It yields the protein CASRRGGETQYF.

The gene calls are TRBV6-1 and TRBJ2-7, with D uncertain. The V and J ends lost 7 bases and 5 bases respectively, with 12 bases between them. Germline lookup yields CDR1 MNHNS and CDR2 SASEGT. The CDR3 totals 12 residues. CDR3 loop: CASTDRWDEQYF. In nucleotides, the CDR3 is TGTGCCAGCACGGACCGGTGGGACGAGCAGTACTTC.

The V and J genes are TRBV2 and TRBJ2-3; 13 positions match TRBD2. Germline CDR1 SNHLY, CDR2 FYNNEI. After removal of 6 bases from V and 2 bases from J, the junction contained 5 bases not matched to a gene. This CDR3 contains 16 residues. The CDR3 sequence is CASSPGLAGITDTQYF. CDR3 DNA: TGTGCCAGCAGCCCGGGACTAGCGGGAATCACAGATACGCAGTATTTT.

The chain is built from TRBV20-1 and TRBJ1-2; D call uncertain. Germline V CDR1 and CDR2: DFQATT, SNEGSKA (reference sequence). The CDR3 runs 10 residues. The CDR3 DNA reads as TGCGGCCGGGATAACTATGGCTACACCTTC. Encoded protein: CGRDNYGYTF.

This chain joins TRBV5-1 and TRBJ2-7, with D possibly being TRBD1 or TRBD2 (5 bases each). The V gene lost 2 bases and the J gene lost 6 bases, with 9 bases spanning the gap. Germline CDR1 is SGHRS and CDR2 is YFSETQ. The CDR3 has 12 amino acids. The CDR3 here is CASSFEGREQYF. CDR3 DNA: TGCGCCAGCAGCTTCGAGGGGCGCGAGCAGTACTTC.